This T cell receptor (beta chain) was found in a study of blood T cell repertoires in COVID-19. Study as a whole: COVID-19 samples, acute and convalescent, were from the United States, Italy and Spain. From T cells, B-cell-depleted T cells, or PBMCs came the material, which was cDNA or gDNA.

CDR3 length: 14 amino acids. Authors' methods: Amplification of reference gene primers was used by the study to estimate nucleated cell counts. Clones were sequenced by immunoSEQ multiplex PCR, and TCRdb holds only the in-frame ones, with some missing. That table furnishes V, J and clone size, whereas the DNA furnished D and trimming. The sample shows roughly 80,000 clones, roughly 80% of them seen only once. This chain joins TRBV21-1 and TRBJ2-7; the table's D gene call, TRBD1, was not cross checked with the DNA. TRBV21-1 is designated a pseudogene. The TCR originated in a man of 80 years or more with acute or convalescent COVID-19. Sequences were obtained from peripheral blood. The CDR3 nucleotides read TGTGCCAGCAGCAACCGGGACAGGGTCAACGAGCAGTACTTC. Its translation: CASSNRDRVNEQYF.